This entry describes one T cell receptor (beta chain). J was trimmed by 15 bases and V by 3 bases; bases with no gene match: 8. This CDR3 is 13 amino acids long. CDR1 and CDR2 from the germline V gene are SGHNT and YYREEE (reference sequence). The data were obtained in a study of blood T cell repertoires in COVID-19. In the study overall: Collection of acute and convalescent COVID-19 samples took place in the United States, Italy and Spain.

Original processing notes: Estimates of nucleated cell counts were drawn from the amplification of reference gene primers. Measured with immunoSEQ multiplex PCR; TCRdb has only the in-frame clones, and not every one. Clone size and the V and J calls come from that table; the DNA yielded D and trimming. Of some 150,000 clones in the sample, 85% to 90% were seen once. The sequenced material came from peripheral blood. The clonotype comes from a woman in her fifties or sixties with acute or convalescent COVID-19. The J gene is TRBJ2-1, the V gene TRBV5-4, with TRBD2 matching 11 bases. CDR3 sequence reads: CASSSLAGGPPFF. For the CDR3, the DNA is TGTGCCAGCAGCTCGTTAGCGGGGGGGCCGCCGTTCTTC. The variable domain in full, with the rest retrieved from reference TRBV5-4 and TRBJ2-1, is ETGVTQSPTHLIKTRGQQVTLRCSSQSGHNTVSWYQQALGQGPQFIFQYYREEENGRGNFPPRFSGLQFPNYSSELNVNALELDDSALYLCASSSLAGGPPFFGPGTRLTVL.